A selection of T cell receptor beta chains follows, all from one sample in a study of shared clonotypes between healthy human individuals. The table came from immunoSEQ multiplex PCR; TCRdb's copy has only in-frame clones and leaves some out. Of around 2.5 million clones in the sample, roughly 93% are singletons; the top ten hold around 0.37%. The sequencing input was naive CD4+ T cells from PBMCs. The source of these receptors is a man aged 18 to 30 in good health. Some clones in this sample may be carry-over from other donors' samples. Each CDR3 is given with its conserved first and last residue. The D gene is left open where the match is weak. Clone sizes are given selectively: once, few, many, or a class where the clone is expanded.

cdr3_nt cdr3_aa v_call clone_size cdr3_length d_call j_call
TGTGCCAGCAGTTCGGACGGCGCGACTTTCTTC CASSSDGATFF TRBV28 NA 11 NA TRBJ2-1
TGTGCCAGCAGAAGTCGGCGTCCAGGGCCCTCCTATGGCTACACCTTC CASRSRRPGPSYGYTF TRBV28 NA 16 NA TRBJ1-2
TGTGCCAGCAGTCGCGACGGGGCCTCTGGAAACACCATATATTTT CASSRDGASGNTIYF TRBV6-6 NA 15 NA TRBJ1-3
TGCAGCGTTGGTCGGGGGAGGAACACTGAAGCTTTCTTT CSVGRGRNTEAFF TRBV29-1 NA 13 NA TRBJ1-1
TGTGCCAGCAGTTTAACAGGGAATGAAGCTTTCTTT CASSLTGNEAFF TRBV28 NA 12 NA TRBJ1-1
TGCAGCGAGCGGGAGGGCACAGATACGCAGTATTTT CSEREGTDTQYF TRBV29-1 NA 12 TRBD2 TRBJ2-3
TGTGCCAGCTCACAAAAAGGACCTGAGCAGTTCTTC CASSQKGPEQFF TRBV18 NA 12 NA TRBJ2-1
TGTGCCAGCATTTTCACGGAGCGGGGGAACTATGGCTACACCTTC CASIFTERGNYGYTF TRBV2 few 15 NA TRBJ1-2
TGTGCCAGCAGCGGCAAAACAGGGGGCGCATCGGGGGCCAACGTCCTGACTTTC CASSGKTGGASGANVLTF TRBV9 NA 18 TRBD1 TRBJ2-6
TGTGCCAGCAGCCCCGGACTAGCGGGAATCGTGGAGACCCAGTACTTC CASSPGLAGIVETQYF TRBV7-9 NA 16 TRBD2 TRBJ2-5
TGTGCCAGCAGTCGGGACACGGGAACTGAAGCTTTCTTT CASSRDTGTEAFF TRBV2 NA 13 NA TRBJ1-1
TGTGCCAGCAGCTTCACTAGCGGCACAGATACGCAGTATTTT CASSFTSGTDTQYF TRBV7-9 NA 14 TRBD2 TRBJ2-3
TGTGCCAGCAGTGAATTGGGGAAAGCGAACACCGGGGAGCTGTTTTTT CASSELGKANTGELFF TRBV6-1 NA 16 NA TRBJ2-2
TGCGCCAGCACTTGGGGCGACAGCACAGATACGCAGTATTTT CASTWGDSTDTQYF TRBV5-1 NA 14 NA TRBJ2-3
TGTGCCACCAGCAGGACTGGCTCGTGGGATGAAAAACTGTTTTTT CATSRTGSWDEKLFF TRBV15 once 15 NA TRBJ1-4
TGTGCCAGCGGACTAGCGGGAGCTCGCGAGCAGTACTTC CASGLAGAREQYF TRBV15 NA 13 TRBD2 TRBJ2-7
TGTGCCAGCAGTGGGAGACAGGGCTACGAGCAGTACTTC CASSGRQGYEQYF TRBV25-1 NA 13 TRBD1 TRBJ2-7
TGTGCCAGCAGCTTAGGGACTATAGACAATGAGCAGTTCTTC CASSLGTIDNEQFF TRBV7-3 NA 14 TRBD2 TRBJ2-1
TGTGCCAGCAGCGTAGCGTTTGCGGCACCCTACGAGCAGTACTTC CASSVAFAAPYEQYF TRBV9 NA 15 NA TRBJ2-7
TGCGCCAGCATACCGGGACCCCCGTACACCGGGGAGCTGTTTTTT CASIPGPPYTGELFF TRBV10-1 NA 15 NA TRBJ2-2
TGTGCCTGGAGTGACCTACAAGAGACCCAGTACTTC CAWSDLQETQYF TRBV30 NA 12 NA TRBJ2-5
TGTGCCAGCAGTATGGACGGATACTACGAGCAGTACTTC CASSMDGYYEQYF TRBV6-5 NA 13 NA TRBJ2-7
TGTGCCAGCAGTAGTCCAGCGGGAGAATCAGATACGCAGTATTTT CASSSPAGESDTQYF TRBV28 NA 15 TRBD2 TRBJ2-3
TGTGCTAGTGGTTTGGTTGGGGGAGGTGAGCAGTTCTTC CASGLVGGGEQFF TRBV12-5 once 13 NA TRBJ2-1
TGTGCCAGCAGCCAAGTACCCTTTGTGAAGTTCTTC CASSQVPFVKFF TRBV14 NA 12 NA TRBJ2-1
TGTGCCAGCAGTGAACTGTCCAGGAATGGCTACACCTTC CASSELSRNGYTF TRBV2 NA 13 NA TRBJ1-2
TGTGCCAGCAGTGAAACAGGGGGCAGAACTGAAGCTTTCTTT CASSETGGRTEAFF TRBV6-1 NA 14 TRBD1 TRBJ1-1
TGTGCCAGCGGGGCTAACTATGGCTACACCTTC CASGANYGYTF TRBV18 NA 11 NA TRBJ1-2
TGTGCCAGCAGCGTAGTCCAAGGCCCTCTTGAAGCTTTCTTT CASSVVQGPLEAFF TRBV9 NA 14 NA TRBJ1-1
TGTGCCAGCAGCTTCCGGGACAGGGGCCGGTACGAGCAGTACTTC CASSFRDRGRYEQYF TRBV11-1 NA 15 TRBD1 TRBJ2-7
TGTGCCAGCAACATCTGGGGGGAGATGAACACTGAAGCTTTCTTT CASNIWGEMNTEAFF TRBV28 NA 15 NA TRBJ1-1
TGTGCCAGCTCCCAAAGCGGGGAGACCCAGTACTTC CASSQSGETQYF TRBV18 NA 12 NA TRBJ2-5
TGTGCCAGCAGGCCAGGGGGTGTGATGAACACTGAAGCTTTCTTT CASRPGGVMNTEAFF TRBV28 NA 15 TRBD1 TRBJ1-1
TGTGCCAGCAGCTTAGGCCGTGACTGGGATACGCAGTATTTT CASSLGRDWDTQYF TRBV7-3 NA 14 NA TRBJ2-3
TGTGCCAGTAGTATATGGGGAGGGATAGCCAAAAACATTCAGTACTTC CASSIWGGIAKNIQYF TRBV19 NA 16 TRBD2 TRBJ2-4
TGTGCCAGCAGTCCTCCGGACAGGGGCAACTATGGCTACACCTTC CASSPPDRGNYGYTF TRBV28 NA 15 TRBD1 TRBJ1-2
TGCGCCAGCAGTGAGTCCTTCGGTCAGCCCCAGCATTTT CASSESFGQPQHF TRBV10-1 few 13 NA TRBJ1-5
TGCGCCAGCAGCCCAGGACAGACCACCTCCTACGAGCAGTACTTC CASSPGQTTSYEQYF TRBV5-1 NA 15 NA TRBJ2-7
TGTGCCAGCCATGACAGTAGCACAGATACGCAGTATTTT CASHDSSTDTQYF TRBV6-1 NA 13 NA TRBJ2-3
TGTGCCTGGGCGAAGGGACTAGCGGGCTTCACAGATACGCAGTATTTT CAWAKGLAGFTDTQYF TRBV30 NA 16 TRBD2 TRBJ2-3
TGTGCCAGCAGCTTGATGCGGGAGTTCGACAATGAGCAGTTCTTC CASSLMREFDNEQFF TRBV5-4 NA 15 TRBD2 TRBJ2-1
TGTGCCAGCAGCCCTGGCAGGACTAGCGGCAACTACGAGCAGTACTTC CASSPGRTSGNYEQYF TRBV7-9 NA 16 TRBD2 TRBJ2-7
TGTGCCTGGAGTGTAAGTGGGCTAGTCCCCGAGCAGTACTTC CAWSVSGLVPEQYF TRBV30 NA 14 NA TRBJ2-7
TGTGCCAGCAGTGACGAGGTGGGGGATTGGGCTTTCTTT CASSDEVGDWAFF TRBV2 few 13 NA TRBJ1-1
TGTGCCAGCAGCTTGGGCGGGCCCGGGATGCGCGAGCAGTACTTC CASSLGGPGMREQYF TRBV5-4 NA 15 NA TRBJ2-7
TGCGCCAGCAGCCAAGATAGTTACAGGGGAAGACCGAACACCGGGGAGCTGTTTTTT CASSQDSYRGRPNTGELFF TRBV4-3 NA 19 TRBD1 TRBJ2-2
TGTGCCAGCAGTGATCAGCGGTATGGCTACACCTTC CASSDQRYGYTF TRBV6-1 NA 12 NA TRBJ1-2
TGCGCCAGCAGCTTGGCGGGACTCATGAACACTGAAGCTTTCTTT CASSLAGLMNTEAFF TRBV5-1 NA 15 NA TRBJ1-1
TGTGCCAGCAGCTTAGTAGCAGGGCACCAAGAGACCCAGTACTTC CASSLVAGHQETQYF TRBV7-2 NA 15 NA TRBJ2-5
TGTGCCTGGAGTGTACTGGGGACTCGCCCCTACAATGAGCAGTTCTTC CAWSVLGTRPYNEQFF TRBV30 NA 16 NA TRBJ2-1
TGCGCCAGCAGCTTTCGGACTAGCGGGAGAAGTGTCCGGAATGAGCAGTTCTTC CASSFRTSGRSVRNEQFF TRBV5-1 NA 18 TRBD2 TRBJ2-1
TGTGCCAGCAGTCACAGCGGGAGCGACACAGATACGCAGTATTTT CASSHSGSDTDTQYF TRBV6-5 NA 15 TRBD2 TRBJ2-3
TGTGCCAGCAGCTTAACCCACCGGGGCCCCGGGGAGCTGTTTTTT CASSLTHRGPGELFF TRBV7-3 NA 15 NA TRBJ2-2
TGTGCCAGCAGCCTCTACAGGGGGCGGGAAAAACTGTTTTTT CASSLYRGREKLFF TRBV7-8 NA 14 TRBD1 TRBJ1-4